This is a list of T cell receptor beta chains from one sample in a study of blood T cells in healthy people across ages. A single record per CDR3 protein comes from TCRdb applying MiXCR to the 5' RACE reads. The table shows under 950,000 distinct CDR3 sequences, with about a fifth occurring only once. The source material was blood. Receptors were obtained from a man aged 65-85 years in good health. CDR3s include the opening cysteine and the closing phenylalanine or tryptophan. A D gene is named only where the DNA matches it firmly. Clone size is given for some rows only: seen once, a few or many times, or a class if the clone is expanded.

j_call clone_size v_call d_call cdr3_aa cdr3_nt
TRBJ1-1 many TRBV5-1 NA CASSLAPDTEAFF TGCGCCAGCAGCTTGGCCCCTGACACTGAAGCTTTCTTT
TRBJ1-3 NA TRBV29-1 NA CSAEIGGVGNTIYF TGCAGCGCCGAGATTGGGGGTGTTGGAAACACCATATATTTT
TRBJ2-6 NA TRBV18 TRBD1 CASSLDRVAGANVLTF TGTGCCAGCTCACTGGACAGGGTTGCTGGGGCCAACGTCCTGACTTTC
TRBJ2-1 NA TRBV6-1 TRBD1 CASSGDRGIEQFF TGTGCCAGCAGTGGGGACAGGGGGATTGAGCAGTTCTTC
TRBJ2-7 many TRBV20-1 NA CSATRSMSSYEQYF TGCAGTGCTACCCGCTCGATGAGCTCCTACGAGCAGTACTTC
TRBJ2-1 NA TRBV29-1 TRBD1 CSAAGTGYYNEQFF TGCAGCGCTGCCGGGACAGGGTACTACAATGAGCAGTTCTTC
TRBJ1-2 NA TRBV6-5 TRBD1 CGSSRQGTYGYTF TGTGGCAGCAGCCGACAGGGAACCTATGGCTACACCTTC
TRBJ2-7 NA TRBV29-1 NA CSVDKNYEQYF TGCAGCGTTGATAAGAATTACGAGCAGTACTTC
TRBJ1-5 NA TRBV6-5 NA CASSYSRQLGQPQHF TGTGCCAGCAGTTATTCACGACAACTGGGACAGCCCCAGCATTTT
TRBJ1-2 NA TRBV19 NA CASSAQGPGSYGYTF TGTGCCAGTAGTGCCCAGGGTCCTGGATCCTATGGCTACACCTTC
TRBJ1-3 NA TRBV6-6 NA CASSYSQENTIYF TGTGCCAGCAGTTACTCGCAGGAAAACACCATATATTTT
TRBJ1-5 NA TRBV10-2 NA CASSESGRSFNQPQHF TGCGCCAGCAGTGAGTCGGGCAGGTCGTTCAATCAGCCCCAGCATTTT
TRBJ2-1 few TRBV5-6 NA CASSLTGGQIEQFF TGTGCCAGCAGCTTGACGGGGGGCCAGATTGAGCAGTTCTTC
TRBJ2-1 NA TRBV6-2/TRBV6-3 TRBD2 CASSRRVAGGPLNEQFF TGTGCCAGCAGCCGCCGGGTAGCGGGGGGGCCCCTCAATGAGCAGTTCTTC
TRBJ2-1 many TRBV12-3/TRBV12-4 NA CASTLDSGYNEQFF TGTGCCAGCACTCTGGACAGCGGCTACAATGAGCAGTTCTTC
TRBJ1-4 NA TRBV15 NA CATSREAGFSRKLFF TGTGCCACCAGCAGAGAGGCGGGGTTCTCTAGAAAACTGTTTTTT
TRBJ2-1 many TRBV10-3 TRBD2 CAISDSGVRSYNEQFF TGTGCCATCAGTGATAGCGGGGTACGCTCCTACAATGAGCAGTTCTTC
TRBJ1-2 NA TRBV13 NA CASSWKPLGQLANYGYTF TGTGCCAGCAGCTGGAAGCCTCTTGGACAGTTAGCTAACTATGGCTACACCTTC
TRBJ2-5 NA TRBV27 NA CASSLRSWTAKETQYF TGTGCCAGCAGTTTACGCTCATGGACTGCCAAAGAGACCCAGTACTTC
TRBJ1-1 few TRBV27 NA CASSPGATGFSKAFF TGTGCCAGCAGTCCGGGGGCTACAGGGTTCAGCAAAGCTTTCTTT
TRBJ1-1 NA TRBV6-2/TRBV6-3 NA CASSPSSPPEAFF TGTGCCAGCAGTCCCTCCTCCCCCCCTGAAGCTTTCTTT
TRBJ2-7 NA TRBV10-3 NA CAISQGAGYEQYF TGTGCCATCAGTCAGGGTGCGGGCTACGAGCAGTACTTC
TRBJ1-2 many TRBV7-2 NA CASSLVGSRGDGYTF TGTGCCAGCAGCTTAGTTGGTAGTCGGGGGGATGGCTACACCTTC
TRBJ2-2 NA TRBV5-1 TRBD2 CASSVWTSGGANTGELFF TGCGCCAGCAGCGTGTGGACTAGCGGGGGGGCGAACACCGGGGAGCTGTTTTTT
TRBJ2-4 many TRBV27 NA CASSARSLAKNIQYF TGTGCCAGCAGCGCCAGATCTTTAGCCAAAAACATTCAGTACTTC
TRBJ2-7 few TRBV28 NA CASRSGYEYEQYF TGTGCCAGCAGGTCAGGGTATGAATACGAGCAGTACTTC
TRBJ2-1 NA TRBV20-1 TRBD2 CSVPGLAGVYNEQFF TGCAGTGTTCCCGGACTAGCGGGGGTTTACAATGAGCAGTTCTTC
TRBJ1-2 NA TRBV5-1 TRBD1 CASSIWDSHGYTF TGCGCCAGCAGCATCTGGGACAGCCATGGCTACACCTTC
TRBJ1-1 few TRBV7-2 NA CASSLVGGLNTEAFF TGTGCCAGCAGCTTAGTTGGAGGCCTGAACACTGAAGCTTTCTTT
TRBJ1-4 NA TRBV29-1 TRBD1 CSVDLTGDGDEKLFF TGCAGCGTTGACCTGACAGGGGATGGTGATGAAAAACTGTTTTTT
TRBJ2-1 NA TRBV29-1 NA CSVDLGGRYSYNEQFF TGCAGCGTTGATTTGGGGGGGCGTTACTCCTACAATGAGCAGTTCTTC
TRBJ1-1 NA TRBV10-3 NA CAISPVTGTEAFF TGTGCCATCAGTCCCGTAACGGGAACTGAAGCTTTCTTT
TRBJ1-1 NA TRBV7-2 NA CASSLGPKATEAFF TGTGCCAGCAGCTTAGGACCCAAGGCCACTGAAGCTTTCTTT